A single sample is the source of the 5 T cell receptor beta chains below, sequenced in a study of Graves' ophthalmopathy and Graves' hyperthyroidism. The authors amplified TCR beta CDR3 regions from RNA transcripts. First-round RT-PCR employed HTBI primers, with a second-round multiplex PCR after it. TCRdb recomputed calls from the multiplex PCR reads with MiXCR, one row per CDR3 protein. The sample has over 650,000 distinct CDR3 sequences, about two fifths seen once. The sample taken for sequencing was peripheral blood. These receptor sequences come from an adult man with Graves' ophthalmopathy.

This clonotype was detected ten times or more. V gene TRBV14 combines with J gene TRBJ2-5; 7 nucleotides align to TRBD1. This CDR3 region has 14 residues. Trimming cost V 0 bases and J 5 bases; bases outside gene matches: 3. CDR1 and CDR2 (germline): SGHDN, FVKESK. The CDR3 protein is CASSQEGGRETQYF. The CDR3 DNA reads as TGTGCCAGCAGCCAAGAAGGGGGCCGTGAGACCCAGTACTTC.

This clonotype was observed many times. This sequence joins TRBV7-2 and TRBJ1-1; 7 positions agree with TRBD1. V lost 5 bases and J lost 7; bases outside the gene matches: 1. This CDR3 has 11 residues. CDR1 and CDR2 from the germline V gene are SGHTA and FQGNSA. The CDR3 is CASSGQVEAFF. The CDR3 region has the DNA TGTGCCAGCAGCGGACAGGTTGAAGCTTTCTTT.

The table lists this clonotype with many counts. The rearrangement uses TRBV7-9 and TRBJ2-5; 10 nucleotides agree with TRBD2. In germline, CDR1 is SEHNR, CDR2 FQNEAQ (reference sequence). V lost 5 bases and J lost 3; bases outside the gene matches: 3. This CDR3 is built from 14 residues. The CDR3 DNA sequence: TGTGCCAGCAGCCCAGGGACTAGCGAAGAGACCCAGTACTTC. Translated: CASSPGTSEETQYF. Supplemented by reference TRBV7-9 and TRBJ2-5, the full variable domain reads DTGVSQNPRHKITKRGQNVTFRCDPISEHNRLYWYRQTLGQGPEFLTYFQNEAQLEKSRLLSDRFSAERPKGSFSTLEIQRTEQGDSAMYLCASSPGTSEETQYFGPGTRLLVL.

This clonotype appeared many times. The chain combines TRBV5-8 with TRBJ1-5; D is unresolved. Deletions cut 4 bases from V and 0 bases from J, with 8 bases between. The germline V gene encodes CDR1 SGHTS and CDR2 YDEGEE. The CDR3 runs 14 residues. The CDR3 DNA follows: TGTGCCAGCAGCGGGTGGGGTAGCAATCAGCCCCAGCATTTT. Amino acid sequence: CASSGWGSNQPQHF.

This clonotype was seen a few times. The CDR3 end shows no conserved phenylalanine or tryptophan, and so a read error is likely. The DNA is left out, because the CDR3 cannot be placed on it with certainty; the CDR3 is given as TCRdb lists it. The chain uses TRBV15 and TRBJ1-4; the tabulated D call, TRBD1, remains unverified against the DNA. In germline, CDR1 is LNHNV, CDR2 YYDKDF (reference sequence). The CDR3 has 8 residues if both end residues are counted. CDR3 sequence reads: CATSGQGY.